Listed below are T cell receptor beta chains from one sample, sequenced in a study of shared clonotypes between healthy human individuals. Produced via immunoSEQ multiplex PCR; TCRdb's table is partial and in-frame only. In the table there are roughly 850,000 clones, 96% of which are singletons. The specimen was naive CD8+ T cells sorted from blood. These receptors were obtained from a young man in good health. Each CDR3 is given with its conserved first and last residue. The order of the fields is CDR3 length, V gene, D gene, clone size, J gene, CDR3 protein, CDR3 DNA. D genes are given only for firm matches. Size is omitted from some rows. Given values are once, few, many or a class for expanded clones.

21	TRBV19	-	-	TRBJ2-4	CASSSLTLDRTPDSAKNIQYF	TGTGCCAGTAGTTCTCTTACACTAGACAGGACCCCGGATTCGGCCAAAAACATTCAGTACTTC
15	TRBV6-4	-	-	TRBJ1-2	CASSDTNRANYGYTF	TGTGCCAGCAGTGATACAAACAGAGCTAACTATGGCTACACCTTC
14	TRBV7-9	-	-	TRBJ2-5	CASSSSGPQETQYF	TGTGCCAGCAGCTCCAGCGGTCCCCAAGAGACCCAGTACTTC
13	TRBV29-1	-	once	TRBJ2-7	CSVVGTPSYEQYF	TGCAGCGTTGTCGGGACTCCCTCCTACGAGCAGTACTTC
15	TRBV28	TRBD2	once	TRBJ2-1	CASSFRAGANNEQFF	TGTGCCAGCAGTTTTCGGGCGGGAGCCAACAATGAGCAGTTCTTC
13	TRBV6-5	-	-	TRBJ2-3	CASKPGTTDTQYF	TGTGCCAGCAAGCCGGGAACCACAGATACGCAGTATTTT
14	TRBV18	TRBD1	-	TRBJ1-4	CASSKGAANEKLFF	TGTGCCAGCTCAAAGGGGGCAGCGAATGAAAAACTGTTTTTT
13	TRBV7-9	-	once	TRBJ2-5	CASSLGTRETQYF	TGTGCCAGCAGCTTAGGGACCCGCGAGACCCAGTACTTC
13	TRBV11-3	TRBD2	-	TRBJ2-7	CASSQRLAGEQYF	TGTGCCAGCAGCCAAAGACTAGCGGGAGAGCAGTACTTC
17	TRBV2	-	-	TRBJ2-2	CASSEALRGSNTGELFF	TGTGCCAGCAGTGAAGCGCTGAGGGGGTCCAACACCGGGGAGCTGTTTTTT
16	TRBV27	TRBD2	-	TRBJ2-5	CASSSLLRREGETQYF	TGTGCCAGCAGTTCCCTCCTCAGGCGGGAGGGGGAGACCCAGTACTTC
17	TRBV4-2	-	-	TRBJ1-2	CASSQDVTGASGYGYTF	TGTGCCAGCAGCCAAGACGTCACAGGCGCTAGTGGCTATGGCTACACCTTC
15	TRBV14	-	-	TRBJ2-1	CASSPQALTYNEQFF	TGTGCCAGCAGCCCACAAGCTCTCACCTACAATGAGCAGTTCTTC
15	TRBV14	-	-	TRBJ2-7	CASSQEGARYYEQYF	TGTGCCAGCAGCCAAGAAGGCGCCCGGTATTACGAGCAGTACTTC
15	TRBV4-1	TRBD2	-	TRBJ2-5	CASSQDAGVRETQYF	TGCGCCAGCAGCCAAGATGCGGGGGTCCGGGAGACCCAGTACTTC
15	TRBV5-6	TRBD2	-	TRBJ2-1	CASSSSGRAHNEQFF	TGTGCCAGCAGCTCTAGCGGGAGGGCCCACAATGAGCAGTTCTTC
15	TRBV19	TRBD1	-	TRBJ2-7	CASSIVTGGVYEQYF	TGTGCCAGTAGTATAGTCACAGGGGGCGTCTACGAGCAGTACTTC
13	TRBV7-6	-	-	TRBJ2-7	CASSRASSYEQYF	TGTGCCAGCAGCCGAGCTAGCTCCTACGAGCAGTACTTC
16	TRBV27	TRBD1	once	TRBJ2-4	CASSPGQVLAKNIQYF	TGTGCCAGCAGTCCCGGACAGGTTTTAGCCAAAAACATTCAGTACTTC
12	TRBV7-8	-	-	TRBJ1-1	CASSLQGFEAFF	TGTGCCAGCAGCTTACAGGGGTTTGAAGCTTTCTTT
14	TRBV5-1	-	-	TRBJ2-2	CASSLEGGTGELFF	TGCGCCAGCAGCTTGGAGGGCGGAACCGGGGAGCTGTTTTTT
15	TRBV9	-	-	TRBJ2-1	CASSVGGGAYNEQFF	TGTGCCAGCAGCGTAGGGGGCGGGGCCTACAATGAGCAGTTCTTC
16	TRBV9	TRBD1	once	TRBJ2-1	CASSVGQTGTYNEQFF	TGTGCCAGCAGCGTAGGGCAGACAGGGACCTACAATGAGCAGTTCTTC
13	TRBV9	-	-	TRBJ2-1	CASSPRLSHEQFF	TGTGCCAGCAGCCCAAGACTTTCCCATGAGCAGTTCTTC
11	TRBV6-5	-	-	TRBJ1-1	CASRGNTEAFF	TGTGCCAGCAGGGGGAACACTGAAGCTTTCTTT
15	TRBV9	TRBD2	-	TRBJ2-3	CASSFLAGRTDTQYF	TGTGCCAGCAGCTTTTTAGCGGGGCGCACAGATACGCAGTATTTT
15	TRBV15	-	-	TRBJ1-5	CATSTRADPTEPQHF	TGTGCCACCAGCACCCGGGCTGACCCCACGGAGCCCCAGCATTTT
16	TRBV7-6	TRBD1	-	TRBJ2-5	CASSLSLGQGRETQYF	TGTGCCAGCAGCTTGAGCTTGGGACAGGGGAGGGAGACCCAGTACTTC
15	TRBV7-9	-	-	TRBJ1-3	CASSLVQNTGNTIYF	TGTGCCAGCAGCTTAGTACAGAACACTGGAAACACCATATATTTT
16	TRBV5-4	-	-	TRBJ2-1	CASRTWGEREYNEQFF	TGTGCCAGCAGAACATGGGGGGAACGAGAATACAATGAGCAGTTCTTC
14	TRBV5-4	TRBD1	once	TRBJ2-7	CASSSGQGSYEQYF	TGTGCCAGCAGCTCGGGACAGGGGTCCTACGAGCAGTACTTC
19	TRBV2	TRBD1	-	TRBJ2-1	CASRPIPLRQGDSYNEQFF	TGTGCCAGCAGGCCCATACCCCTCCGACAGGGAGACTCCTACAATGAGCAGTTCTTC
14	TRBV6-5	-	-	TRBJ1-5	CASSYSRPDQPQHF	TGTGCCAGCAGTTACTCGAGACCAGATCAGCCCCAGCATTTT
17	TRBV11-2	TRBD2	-	TRBJ2-7	CASSLQTSGRSSYEQYF	TGTGCCAGCAGCTTACAGACTAGCGGGAGGAGCTCCTACGAGCAGTACTTC
17	TRBV7-9	-	-	TRBJ2-7	CASSSPPARGGSYEQYF	TGTGCCAGCAGCTCCCCACCAGCCCGAGGGGGCTCCTACGAGCAGTACTTC
13	TRBV2	-	-	TRBJ2-5	CAGTTISEETQYF	TGTGCCGGTACTACAATCTCCGAAGAGACCCAGTACTTC
15	TRBV9	TRBD1	-	TRBJ1-1	CASSVLTGVNTEAFF	TGTGCCAGCAGCGTCTTGACAGGGGTGAACACTGAAGCTTTCTTT
12	TRBV27	-	-	TRBJ2-5	CASSPRPGTQYF	TGTGCCAGCAGTCCTCGTCCTGGGACCCAGTACTTC
12	TRBV28	-	-	TRBJ2-7	CASSPTGSEQYF	TGTGCCAGCAGCCCCACCGGGAGCGAGCAGTACTTC
16	TRBV29-1	TRBD2	-	TRBJ2-1	CSVEGTSGRAYNEQFF	TGCAGCGTTGAGGGGACTAGCGGGAGGGCGTACAATGAGCAGTTCTTC
18	TRBV4-2	TRBD2	-	TRBJ2-7	CASSQKSGTSGRSYEQYF	TGTGCCAGCAGCCAAAAGTCCGGGACTAGCGGCCGATCCTACGAGCAGTACTTC
14	TRBV19	-	-	TRBJ2-3	CASNGGQVADTQYF	TGTGCCAGTAATGGTGGGCAGGTAGCAGATACGCAGTATTTT
15	TRBV9	TRBD1	once	TRBJ2-7	CASSRTGGSSYEQYF	TGTGCCAGCAGCCGGACAGGGGGGAGCTCCTACGAGCAGTACTTC
13	TRBV7-9	TRBD2	-	TRBJ2-7	CASRNSGSHEQYF	TGTGCCAGCAGAAATAGCGGGAGTCACGAGCAGTACTTC
18	TRBV25-1	TRBD2	-	TRBJ2-6	CASSPQTGGDSGANVLTF	TGTGCCAGCAGCCCCCAAACGGGAGGCGACTCTGGGGCCAACGTCCTGACTTTC
14	TRBV30	-	-	TRBJ1-2	CAWSLDGTNYGYTF	TGTGCCTGGAGTCTCGACGGAACTAACTATGGCTACACCTTC
16	TRBV7-3	TRBD2	-	TRBJ2-3	CASSLTGGSGADTQYF	TGTGCCAGCAGCCTAACTGGCGGGAGTGGAGCAGATACGCAGTATTTT
16	TRBV28	-	once	TRBJ2-2	CASSLSLTTDTGELFF	TGTGCCAGCAGTTTATCCTTGACAACAGACACCGGGGAGCTGTTTTTT
15	TRBV27	TRBD2	-	TRBJ2-2	CASSTAGGDTGELFF	TGTGCCAGCAGTACCGCCGGGGGGGACACCGGGGAGCTGTTTTTT